This T cell receptor (beta chain) was recorded in a study of T-cell reconstitution after alpha-beta-depleted transplantation in children. General observations from the study: Alpha-beta T cells present about two months after transplant were reported to originate from several hundred expanded graft clones. One year after transplant, T-cell counts and diversity came mostly from newly produced T cells. From surviving recipient T cells and thymic progenitors came the high day-60 TCRbeta diversity observed in some patients.

This clonotype was found many times. The antigen remains unidentified. The TCRbeta library incorporated unique molecular identifiers. TCRdb used MiXCR to reprocess the PCR reads, holding one entry per CDR3 protein. The data contain about 420,000 distinct CDR3 sequences, roughly 16% of them singletons. Germline loops: CDR1 SGHRS, CDR2 YFSETQ. The CDR3 spans 16 residues. V dropped 2 bases and J dropped 5; count of bases not matched to a gene: 12. V gene TRBV5-1 combines with J gene TRBJ2-5, with 7 bases matching TRBD2. The input for sequencing was PBMCs, mostly from graft donor cells, taken 360 days after TCRalphabeta/CD19-depleted stem cell transplant. The TCR comes from a boy in the first two years of life who had a stem cell transplant for Wiskott-Aldrich syndrome, so the T cells may come from the graft donor. The CDR3 spells CASSFMGPTSEETQYF. For the CDR3, the DNA is TGCGCCAGCAGCTTCATGGGCCCCACTAGCGAGGAGACCCAGTACTTC.